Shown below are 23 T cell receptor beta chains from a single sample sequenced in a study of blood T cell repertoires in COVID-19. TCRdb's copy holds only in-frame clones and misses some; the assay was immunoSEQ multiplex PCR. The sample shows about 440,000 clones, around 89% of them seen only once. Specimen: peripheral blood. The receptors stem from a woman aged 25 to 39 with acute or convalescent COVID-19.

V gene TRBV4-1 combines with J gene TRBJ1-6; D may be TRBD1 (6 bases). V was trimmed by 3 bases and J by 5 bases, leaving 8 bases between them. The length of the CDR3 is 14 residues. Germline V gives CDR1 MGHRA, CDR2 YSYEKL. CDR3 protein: CASSHPGDNSPLHF. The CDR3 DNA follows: TGCGCCAGCAGCCACCCAGGGGATAATTCACCCCTCCACTTT.

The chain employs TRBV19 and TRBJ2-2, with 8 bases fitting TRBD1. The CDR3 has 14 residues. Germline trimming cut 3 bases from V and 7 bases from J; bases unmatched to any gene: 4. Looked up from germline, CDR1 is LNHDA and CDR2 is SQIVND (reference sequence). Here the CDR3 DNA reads TGTGCCAGTAGTATTGGACAGGGCGACGGGGAGCTGTTTTTT. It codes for CASSIGQGDGELFF.

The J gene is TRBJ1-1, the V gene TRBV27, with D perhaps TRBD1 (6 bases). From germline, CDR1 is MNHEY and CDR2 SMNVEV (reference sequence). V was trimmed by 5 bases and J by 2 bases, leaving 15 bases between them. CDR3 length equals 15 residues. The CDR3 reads CASSATNRDNTEAFF. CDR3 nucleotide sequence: TGTGCCAGCAGTGCGACGAACAGGGATAACACTGAAGCTTTCTTT.

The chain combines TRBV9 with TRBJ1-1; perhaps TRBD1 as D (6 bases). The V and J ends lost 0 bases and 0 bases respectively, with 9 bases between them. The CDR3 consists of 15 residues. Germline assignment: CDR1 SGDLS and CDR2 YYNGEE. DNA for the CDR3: TGTGCCAGCAGCGTAGATGCAGGGGTGAACACTGAAGCTTTCTTT. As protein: CASSVDAGVNTEAFF.

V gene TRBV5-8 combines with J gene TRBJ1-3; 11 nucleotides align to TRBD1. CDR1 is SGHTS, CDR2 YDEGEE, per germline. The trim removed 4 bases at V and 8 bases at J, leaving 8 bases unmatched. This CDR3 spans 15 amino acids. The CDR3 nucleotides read TGTGCCAGCAGCGTTGGACAGGGGGCAAGGGACACCATATATTTT. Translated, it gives CASSVGQGARDTIYF.

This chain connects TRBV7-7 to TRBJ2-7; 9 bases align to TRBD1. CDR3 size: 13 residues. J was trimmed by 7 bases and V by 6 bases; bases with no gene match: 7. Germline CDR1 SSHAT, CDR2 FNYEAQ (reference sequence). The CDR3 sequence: CASSSDRGGEQYF. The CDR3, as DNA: TGTGCCAGCAGTTCGGACAGGGGAGGTGAGCAGTACTTC.

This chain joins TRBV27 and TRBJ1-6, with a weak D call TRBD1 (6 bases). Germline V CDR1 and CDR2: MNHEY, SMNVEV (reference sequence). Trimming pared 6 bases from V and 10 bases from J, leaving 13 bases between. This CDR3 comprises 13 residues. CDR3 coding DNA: TGTGCCAGCAGCACAGGGTCAGGATCACCCCTCCACTTT. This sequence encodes CASSTGSGSPLHF.

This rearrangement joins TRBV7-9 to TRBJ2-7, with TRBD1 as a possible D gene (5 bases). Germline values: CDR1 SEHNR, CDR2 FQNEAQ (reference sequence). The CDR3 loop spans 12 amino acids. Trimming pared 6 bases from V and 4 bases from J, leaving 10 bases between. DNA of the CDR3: TGTGCCAGCAGTTACGACAGTTACGAGCAGTACTTC. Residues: CASSYDSYEQYF.

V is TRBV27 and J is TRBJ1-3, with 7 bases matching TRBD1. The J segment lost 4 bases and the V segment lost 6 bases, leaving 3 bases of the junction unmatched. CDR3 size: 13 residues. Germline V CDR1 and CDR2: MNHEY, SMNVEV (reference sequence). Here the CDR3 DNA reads TGTGCCAGCAGAACACAGGGGGGAAACACCATATATTTT. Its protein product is CASRTQGGNTIYF.

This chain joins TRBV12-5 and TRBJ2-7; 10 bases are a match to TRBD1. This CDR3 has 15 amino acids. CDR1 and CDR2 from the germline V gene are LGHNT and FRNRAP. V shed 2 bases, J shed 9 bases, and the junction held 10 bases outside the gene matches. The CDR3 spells CASGLTRDRGWWQYF. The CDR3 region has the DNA TGTGCTAGTGGTTTGACCCGGGACAGGGGTTGGTGGCAGTACTTC. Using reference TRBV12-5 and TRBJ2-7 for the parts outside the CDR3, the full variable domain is DARVTQTPRHKVTEMGQEVTMRCQPILGHNTVFWYRQTMMQGLELLAYFRNRAPLDDSGMPKDRFSAEMPDATLATLKIQPSEPRDSAVYFCASGLTRDRGWWQYFGPGTRLTVT.

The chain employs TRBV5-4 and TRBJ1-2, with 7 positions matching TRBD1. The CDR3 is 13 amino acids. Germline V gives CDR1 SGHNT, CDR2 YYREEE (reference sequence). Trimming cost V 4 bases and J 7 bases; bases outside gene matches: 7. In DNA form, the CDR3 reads TGTGCCAGCAGCCTGGGACAGCAGGGTGGCTACACCTTC. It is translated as CASSLGQQGGYTF. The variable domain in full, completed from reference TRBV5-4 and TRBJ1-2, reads ETGVTQSPTHLIKTRGQQVTLRCSSQSGHNTVSWYQQALGQGPQFIFQYYREEENGRGNFPPRFSGLQFPNYSSELNVNALELDDSALYLCASSLGQQGGYTFGSGTRLTVV.

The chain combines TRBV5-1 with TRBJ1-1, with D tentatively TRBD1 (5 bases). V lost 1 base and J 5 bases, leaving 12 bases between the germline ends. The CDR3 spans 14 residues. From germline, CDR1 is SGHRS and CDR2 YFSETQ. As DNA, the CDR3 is TGCGCCAGCAGCTTGTATGCCGGGGGGACTGAAGCTTTCTTT. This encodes CASSLYAGGTEAFF.

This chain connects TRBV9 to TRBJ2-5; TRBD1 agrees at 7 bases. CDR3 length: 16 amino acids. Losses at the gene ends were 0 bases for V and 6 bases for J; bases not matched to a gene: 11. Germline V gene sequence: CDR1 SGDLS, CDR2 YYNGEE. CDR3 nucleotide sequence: TGTGCCAGCAGCGTAGAGACAGGGATTAATGCCAAGACCCAGTACTTC. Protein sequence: CASSVETGINAKTQYF.

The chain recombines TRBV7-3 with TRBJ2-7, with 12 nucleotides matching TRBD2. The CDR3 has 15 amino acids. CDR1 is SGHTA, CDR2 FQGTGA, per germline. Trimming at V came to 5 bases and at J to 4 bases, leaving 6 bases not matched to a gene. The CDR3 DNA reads TGTGCCAGCAGCCCTGGACTAGCGGGGCCTTACGAGCAGTACTTC. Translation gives CASSPGLAGPYEQYF.

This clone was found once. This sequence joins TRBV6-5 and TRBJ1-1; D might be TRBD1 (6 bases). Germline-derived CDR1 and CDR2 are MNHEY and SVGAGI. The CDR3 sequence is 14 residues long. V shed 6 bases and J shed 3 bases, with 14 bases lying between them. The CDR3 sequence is CASRISGVDTEAFF. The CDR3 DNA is TGTGCCAGCAGGATATCAGGGGTGGACACTGAAGCTTTCTTT.

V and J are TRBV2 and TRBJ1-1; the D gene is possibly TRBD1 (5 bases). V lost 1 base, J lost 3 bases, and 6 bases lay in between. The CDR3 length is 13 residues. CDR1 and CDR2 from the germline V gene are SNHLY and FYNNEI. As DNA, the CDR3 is TGTGCCAGCAGTGAAGAGGGGTACACTGAAGCTTTCTTT. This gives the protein CASSEEGYTEAFF.

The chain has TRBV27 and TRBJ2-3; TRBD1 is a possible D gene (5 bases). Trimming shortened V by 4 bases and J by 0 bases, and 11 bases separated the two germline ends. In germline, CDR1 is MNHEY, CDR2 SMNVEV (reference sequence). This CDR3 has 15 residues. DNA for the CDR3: TGTGCCAGCAGTTCGACAGCCTTTAGCACAGATACGCAGTATTTT. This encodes CASSSTAFSTDTQYF.

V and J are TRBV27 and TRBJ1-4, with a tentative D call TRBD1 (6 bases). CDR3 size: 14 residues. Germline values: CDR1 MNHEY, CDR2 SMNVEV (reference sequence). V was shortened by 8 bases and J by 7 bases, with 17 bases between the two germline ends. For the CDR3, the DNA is TGTGCCAGCCAAAACAGGGACAAGTGTGAAAAACTGTTTTTT. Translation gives CASQNRDKCEKLFF.

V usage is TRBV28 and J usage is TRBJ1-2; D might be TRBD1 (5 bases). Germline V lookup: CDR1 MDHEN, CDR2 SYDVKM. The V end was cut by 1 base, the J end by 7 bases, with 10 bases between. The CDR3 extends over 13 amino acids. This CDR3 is CASSLSREAGYTF. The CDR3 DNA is TGTGCCAGCAGTTTATCCAGGGAGGCTGGCTACACCTTC.

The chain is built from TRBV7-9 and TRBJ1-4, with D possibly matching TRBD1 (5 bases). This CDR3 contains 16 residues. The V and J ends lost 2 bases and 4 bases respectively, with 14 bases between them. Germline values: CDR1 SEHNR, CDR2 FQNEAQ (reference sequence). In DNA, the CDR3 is TGTGCCAGCAGCTTAATTTTGGGGGGTTTTAATGAAAAACTGTTTTTT. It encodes CASSLILGGFNEKLFF. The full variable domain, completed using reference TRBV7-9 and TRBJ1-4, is DTGVSQNPRHKITKRGQNVTFRCDPISEHNRLYWYRQTLGQGPEFLTYFQNEAQLEKSRLLSDRFSAERPKGSFSTLEIQRTEQGDSAMYLCASSLILGGFNEKLFFGSGTQLSVL.

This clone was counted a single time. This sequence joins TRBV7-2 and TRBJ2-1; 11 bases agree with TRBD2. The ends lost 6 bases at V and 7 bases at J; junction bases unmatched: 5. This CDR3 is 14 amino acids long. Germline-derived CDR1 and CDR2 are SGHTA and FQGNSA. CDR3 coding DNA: TGTGCCAGCAGGGGACTAGCGGCATCGAATGAGCAGTTCTTC. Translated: CASRGLAASNEQFF.

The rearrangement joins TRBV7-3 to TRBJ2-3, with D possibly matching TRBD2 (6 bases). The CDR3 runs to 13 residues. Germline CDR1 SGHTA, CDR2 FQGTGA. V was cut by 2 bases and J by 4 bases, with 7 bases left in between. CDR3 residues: CASSLAGPDTQYF. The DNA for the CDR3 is TGTGCCAGCAGCTTAGCGGGGCCAGATACGCAGTATTTT.

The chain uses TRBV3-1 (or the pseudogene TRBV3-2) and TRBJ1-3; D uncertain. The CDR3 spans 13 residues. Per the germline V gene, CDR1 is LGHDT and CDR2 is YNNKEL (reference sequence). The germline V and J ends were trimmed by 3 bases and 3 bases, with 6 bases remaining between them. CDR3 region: CASSQGSGNTIYF. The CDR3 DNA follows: TGTGCCAGCAGCCAGGGCAGTGGAAACACCATATATTTT.